The 9 T cell receptor beta chains given below trace back to one sample, sequenced in a study of blood T cell repertoires in COVID-19. Produced via immunoSEQ multiplex PCR; TCRdb's table is partial and in-frame only. The sample includes 250,000 to 400,000 clones, about 90% of them seen just once. Sequenced input: peripheral blood. These receptors originate from a woman aged 25 to 39 with COVID-19, enrolled during active disease.

The rearrangement joins TRBV7-2 to TRBJ1-2; 7 positions match TRBD1. In germline, CDR1 is SGHTA, CDR2 FQGNSA. The CDR3 contains 16 residues. Trimming took 5 bases from V and 7 from J; bases not matched to a gene: 16. CDR3: CASSQTSGTALSGYTF. CDR3 in DNA: TGTGCCAGCAGCCAAACCTCCGGGACAGCTCTGTCTGGCTACACCTTC.

V gene TRBV3-1 (or the pseudogene TRBV3-2) combines with J gene TRBJ2-2; TRBD2 agrees at 13 bases. The CDR3 covers 17 residues. In germline, CDR1 is LGHDT, CDR2 YNNKEL (reference sequence). After removal of 3 bases from V and 1 base from J, the junction contained 2 bases not matched to a gene. CDR3 protein: CASSHRTSGGNTGELFF. The DNA of the CDR3 is TGTGCCAGCAGCCATCGGACTAGCGGGGGGAACACCGGGGAGCTGTTTTTT.

This clone has only one observation. This specimen includes other DNA sequences encoding the same CDR3. This chain connects TRBV6-5 to TRBJ1-2; TRBD1 agrees at 8 bases. CDR1 MNHEY and CDR2 SVGAGI come from the germline V gene. V was pared by 5 bases and J by 5 bases, with 1 base of the junction left unmatched. The CDR3 consists of 12 residues. CDR3 residues: CASSRQGYGYTF. The CDR3 nucleotides read TGTGCCAGCAGTAGACAGGGGTATGGCTACACCTTC.

This chain connects TRBV5-8 to TRBJ1-2; 8 nucleotides match TRBD1. CDR1 and CDR2 from the germline V gene are SGHTS and YDEGEE. With V trimmed by 1 base and J by 4 bases, 12 bases remained unmatched. This CDR3 is built from 17 residues. CDR3 sequence: CASSLQAGGPYLYGYTF. The CDR3 region has the DNA TGTGCCAGCAGCTTGCAGGCAGGGGGCCCTTATCTCTATGGCTACACCTTC.

The chain couples TRBV29-1 to TRBJ1-1; 8 bases map to TRBD1. V was pared by 1 base and J by 10 bases, with 11 bases of the junction left unmatched. Per germline, CDR1 SQVTM and CDR2 ANQGSEA. This CDR3 comprises 14 residues. CDR3 amino acids: CSVEVPTGDVGAFF. In DNA form, the CDR3 reads TGCAGCGTTGAAGTCCCGACAGGGGATGTTGGAGCTTTCTTT.

The V and J genes are TRBV11-2 and TRBJ2-5, with D unclear. This CDR3 is 14 amino acids long. Trimming pared 7 bases from V and 0 bases from J, leaving 12 bases between. Germline CDR1 is SGHAT and CDR2 is FQNNGV. The CDR3 nucleotides are TGTGCCAGCACCCCGGCCGGGTACCAAGAGACCCAGTACTTC. Translation: CASTPAGYQETQYF.

This clone was recorded a few times. The V gene is TRBV5-8, the J gene TRBJ2-2; D call uncertain. Germline loops: CDR1 SGHTS, CDR2 YDEGEE. This CDR3 comprises 16 residues. V shed 5 bases and J shed 0 bases, with 14 bases lying between them. The CDR3 sequence: CASRFHVGSNTGELFF. As DNA, the CDR3 is TGTGCCAGCAGGTTCCACGTCGGTTCGAACACCGGGGAGCTGTTTTTT. Full variable domain (remainder filled in from reference TRBV5-8 and TRBJ2-2): EAGVTQSPTHLIKTRGQQATLRCSPISGHTSVYWYQQALGLGLQFLLWYDEGEERNRGNFPPRFSGRQFPNYSSELNVNALELEDSALYLCASRFHVGSNTGELFFGEGSRLTVL.

This chain links TRBV5-4 with TRBJ2-7; no clear D. The CDR3 is 15 residues long. V was clipped by 4 bases and J by 0 bases, with 14 bases between them. Germline loops: CDR1 SGHNT, CDR2 YYREEE (reference sequence). CDR3 bases: TGTGCCAGCAGCCCCGCCGGTGTTAGCTCCTACGAGCAGTACTTC. This codes for CASSPAGVSSYEQYF.

CDR3 bases: TGTGCCAGTCATGTATCAGGAGGGGCCAACGTCCTGACTTTC. It codes for CASHVSGGANVLTF. V is TRBV5-4 and J is TRBJ2-6, with no clear D. Germline V CDR1 and CDR2: SGHNT, YYREEE (reference sequence). The CDR3 sequence is 14 residues long. Trimming took off 8 bases at V and 4 bases at J, with 13 bases between the two ends.